This entry concerns a single T cell receptor (beta chain). As handled by the study authors: The authors estimated nucleated cell counts from reference gene primer amplification. Libraries were prepared by immunoSEQ multiplex PCR; TCRdb keeps only in-frame clonotypes and omits some of them. The D gene and trimming were derived from the DNA, and the V and J assignments and clone size from that table. Altogether 150,000 to 200,000 clones are present, roughly 90% being singletons, with the ten largest covering approximately 2.8%. The CDR3 is 15 amino acids. Germline V gene sequence: CDR1 LGHDT, CDR2 YNNKEL (reference sequence). With V trimmed by 4 bases and J by 1 base, 6 bases remained unmatched. This specimen belongs to a study of blood T cell repertoires in COVID-19. Study as a whole: Whether acute or convalescent, the COVID-19 samples came from the United States, Italy and Spain. PBMCs, B-cell-depleted T cells, or T cells were the source of the cDNA or gDNA that made up the material.

The clonotype was recovered from a man aged 60 to 69 with acute or convalescent COVID-19. This chain uses TRBV3-1 (or the pseudogene TRBV3-2) with TRBJ1-1; 7 positions agree with TRBD1. Sequences were obtained from peripheral blood. The CDR3 is CASSRWDRKNTEAFF. Written as DNA, the CDR3 is TGTGCCAGCAGCCGATGGGACAGAAAGAACACTGAAGCTTTCTTT.